Described below is a single TCR beta chain sequence and its context. The record originates from a study of control samples from healthy donors and cancer patients. TCRdb's copy holds only in-frame clones and misses some; the assay was immunoSEQ multiplex PCR. Of about 42,000 clones detected, approximately 82% appear once; the ten largest clones hold about 45%. Trimming left V 0 bases short and J 2 bases short, with 16 bases between. The CDR3 runs to 16 residues. CDR1 GTSNPN and CDR2 SVGIG come from the germline V gene (reference sequence). This TCR derives from a man aged 60-69 years in good health. Sequencing was done on a sample of blood. The J gene is TRBJ2-5, the V gene TRBV30; TRBD2 is a possible D gene (5 bases). DNA for the CDR3: TGTGCCTGGAGTGTAGGCCCGAGCGGAGGTCAAGAGACCCAGTACTTC. Its translation: CAWSVGPSGGQETQYF.